This T cell receptor beta chain was recorded in a study of cytomegalovirus exposure and HLA in healthy donors (TCRdb year 2017). Background for the entire study: In an earlier analysis of 550 to 750 of the donors, around 290 Gb of sequence data and about 110 million unique TCR beta sequences from about 179 million T cells were reported. Approximately 300 gigabases of sequencing data and 70 million to 100 million unique TCR sequences were included in an early release covering around 600 HLA-typed donors. Of the 300 to 450 genotyped donors, over 70% fell in the genetic ancestry cluster associated with self-reported Caucasian donors. The study aimed to test whether signatures of past pathogen exposure could be identified by cataloging public T cell receptors. The T cell repertoires of 700 or so subjects were profiled by immunosequencing and related to cytomegalovirus serostatus. Along with the approximately 650-subject first cohort, a separate validation cohort of over a hundred different subjects was used. To predict cytomegalovirus infection status, the study combined high-throughput TCR immunosequencing, statistical association of individual TCRs with disease status, and machine learning. In a later analysis, previously published TCR beta repertoires from 670 or so donors were re-analyzed and high-resolution HLA genotyping was added so that TCR occurrence patterns could be studied. The later analysis used no new phenotypic data to find candidate immune exposures, relying instead on TCR beta sequences and their occurrence across donors. An earlier analysis of about 620 of the donors applied high-throughput TCR beta sequencing to assess whether each TCR beta V gene segment acted as functional or pseudogenic. Donor age, sex, ethnicity and CMV serostatus were compiled alongside the repertoire data. A later genetic analysis used genome-wide SNP genotypes for about 65% of the 666 donors, treating that subset as a discovery cohort. All discovery cohort repertoires had been generated on a single sequencing platform. HLA typing included class I and class II loci at four-digit resolution. Typing coverage varied by locus: roughly 629-640 donors for A, B, C, DRB1 and DQB1; approximately 520 for DQA1; over 600 for DPA1; approximately 450 for DPB1. Roughly 5 DR-DQ haplotypes were handled as single units for association and clustering, since linkage in the cohort was strong. Among about 370 genotyped donors of the cohort, an average of around 250,000 unique TCR beta nucleotide sequences was sequenced per donor, of which approximately 19% were non-productive.

The method was the immunoSEQ multiplex PCR assay. For the multiplex PCR, a mixture combining 60 forward primers for TCR Vbeta segments and 13 reverse primers for TCR Jbeta segments was used. The CDR3 region of rearranged TCR beta genes was amplified from genomic DNA with a multiplex PCR assay. The amplified TCR beta libraries were sequenced on the Illumina HiSeq System as 87-base-pair reads. As for the authors' bioinformatics: A later analysis tallied around 80 million unique TCR beta chains across the 666 repertoires, and approximately 12 million of those chains were shared by two or more donors. Raw reads were error-corrected and collapsed into unique sequences by a nearest-neighbor algorithm in which closely related sequences were merged to remove PCR and sequencing errors. To assign V, D and J gene segments, CDR3 sequences were aligned to IMGT reference sequences. For a sequence to be retained, a match of at least six nucleotides to both a V gene segment and a J gene segment was required. Rearrangements were called productive when the CDR3 lacked stop codons and stayed in frame with V and J; all others were non-productive. Following IMGT convention, CDR3 was defined as the stretch from the second conserved V-encoded cysteine up to the conserved J-encoded phenylalanine. The earlier analysis of 587 of the donors excluded sequences that lacked an unambiguous match to a single V gene segment. An earlier analysis of a few hundred of the donors classified V segments as functional when productive rearrangements were above 56.7% and as segregating when the standard deviation between donors was above 5%. A statistical classification framework was built to diagnose cytomegalovirus status from the catalog of TCR beta chain sequences. In a later analysis, V and J genes were assigned by comparing TCR nucleotide sequences against IMGT/GENE-DB human TR gene sequences. In a later analysis, CDR3 sequences and most-parsimonious VDJ recombination scenarios were assigned using the TCRdist pipeline. A later analysis defined each TCR beta chain by its CDR3 amino acid sequence plus V-gene family, and excluded reads lacking a unique V-gene family. As a way to deal with suspected cross-contamination and a sequencing artifact, a later analysis dropped 640 or so nucleotide sequences that were highly shared and had low generation probability. For each public chain, a later analysis derived a clonal expansion index from normalized ranks of inferred template counts within each repertoire. A later analysis computed generation probabilities with a VDJ recombination model fitted to out-of-frame rearrangements, and checked the results against IGoR. Hypergeometric tests were used in a later analysis to score TCR-TCR, TCR-HLA and TCR-CMV co-occurrence, with a repertoire-size bias correction applied to the TCR pairs. False discovery rates were estimated in a later analysis by permuting HLA or CMV assignments 20 times. In a later analysis, co-occurring TCRs were grouped using DBSCAN, and TCRdist sequence similarity was added for clustering within HLA-allele-positive subsets. Co-occurrence clustering excluded repertoires with fewer than 30,000 or more than 120,000 public chains, plus five with anomalous nucleotide sharing. Imported from immuneACCESS, the table was reduced by TCRdb to in-frame sequences with V and J called. These copies leave out some clones; in studies compared against another copy, an unresolved V gene accounts for under half, and the cause of the remainder is not known. V and J calls and clone size follow that table, whereas D and trimming were derived from the DNA. Across this sample there are around 140,000 clones, with 75% to 80% seen only once. In total, the top ten clones hold over 0.8% of the sample.

The CDR3 runs 15 residues from the cysteine to the phenylalanine. Only the CDR3 part of the read is kept: 45 bases, read in frame from the first base. The germline V gene sets CDR1 to MDHEN and CDR2 to SYDVKM. For this clone: Its antigen remains unidentified. No per-base quality is available; no much larger clone lies one base away.

Broader findings and caveats from the paper: The authors suggested that the approach could potentially be extended to other disease states and immunological phenotypes. CMV serostatus was the only immune exposure information available for the cohort. While some public TCRs were present in many individuals, most TCR sequences turned up only very rarely across donors. Over 15 rarely observed V segments, including chromosome 9 orphons, were excluded from the earlier analysis of 550 to 700 of the donors because counts were too low. In the study, 164 TCR beta chains were listed as associated with cytomegalovirus. In both the original and validation cohorts, the classifier was reported to diagnose cytomegalovirus status with high specificity and sensitivity. A later analysis reported that several top co-occurrence clusters appeared linked to parvovirus B19, influenza, CMV and Epstein-Barr virus. A further reported finding was that TCR beta sequences accurately predicted the HLA-A and HLA-B alleles for most subjects in the first cohort. In a later genetic analysis, a missense DCLRE1C variant was associated with V-gene and J-gene trimming of TCR beta chains, and the association was replicated in an independent cohort. A later genetic analysis reported fewer N-insertions in productive TCRs among donors in an Asian-associated ancestry cluster than the roughly 720-donor mean. The cohort was sequenced for TCR beta chains only, and without alpha or paired-chain data the features that could be detected were limited. In a later analysis, most CMV-associated TCR beta chains were found to appear HLA-restricted, with HLA associations seemingly driven largely by CMV exposure. Because HLA typing was unavailable for some donors at each locus, only the typed subset was used in association tests. Correlated functional status among segregating V segments might be attributable to linkage disequilibrium, but an unknown experimental factor could not be ruled out. In a later analysis, the rate of TCR association differed among HLA loci, with DRB1 alleles having the most associated TCRs and HLA-C alleles having the fewest. Roughly uniform sequencing depth across donors was assumed in presence/absence analyses, although this assumption may not hold. At a false discovery rate of 0.05, a later analysis linked approximately 18,000 TCR beta sequences to specific HLA alleles. Assigning TCR associations to individual alleles was difficult when HLA alleles, especially DR and DQ, strongly co-occurred. In an earlier analysis of about 600 of the donors, most TCR beta V segments appeared in productive rearrangements about 90% or about 30% of the time, broadly matching IMGT annotations. In vitro tests confirmed that a few of the cytomegalovirus-associated TCR beta chains recognize cytomegalovirus antigens. The 87-base-pair reads could not distinguish some IMGT-functional V segments, including TRBV6-2 and TRBV6-3, so those segments were excluded. A cluster of highly shared sequence variants was judged likely to be a technical artifact of the sequencing pipeline. A later analysis found that HLA-associated TCR beta chains were more clonally expanded and had lower generation probabilities than equally common non-associated chains.

The cohort consisted of some 670 healthy bone marrow donors. At the time of sampling, every cohort member was nominally healthy, though immune exposures that went unrecorded were likely present. The donor was CMV seronegative and belonged to the group of several hundred seronegative cohort members. Every donor gave a peripheral blood sample, and the peripheral blood mononuclear cells from that sample were used for TCR beta sequencing. Genomic DNA extraction from the blood cell samples was performed with the Qiagen DNeasy Blood Extraction Kit. Source material: PBMCs. The sequence joins TRBV28 to TRBJ2-5; TRBD1 is perhaps the D gene, given 6 matching bases. TRBJ2-7 matches the DNA end more closely, so the J call is doubtful. The sequence came from a woman aged 60 to 75 in good health and CMV-seronegative. CDR3 sequence: CASSSADRSSYEQYF. In nucleotide form, the sequence is TGTGCCAGCAGTTCCGCCGACAGGAGCTCCTACGAGCAGTACTTC.